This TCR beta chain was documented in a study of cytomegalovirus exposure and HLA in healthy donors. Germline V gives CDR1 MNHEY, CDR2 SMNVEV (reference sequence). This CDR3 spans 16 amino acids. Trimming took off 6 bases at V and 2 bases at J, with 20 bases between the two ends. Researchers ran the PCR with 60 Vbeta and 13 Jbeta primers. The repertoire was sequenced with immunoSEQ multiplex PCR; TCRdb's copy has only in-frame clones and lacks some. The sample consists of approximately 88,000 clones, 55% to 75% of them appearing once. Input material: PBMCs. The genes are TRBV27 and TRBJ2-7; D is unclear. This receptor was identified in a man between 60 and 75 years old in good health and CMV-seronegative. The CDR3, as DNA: TGTGCCAGCAGACCACAAACTTGGGCCGCGACCTACGAGCAGTACTTC. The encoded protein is CASRPQTWAATYEQYF.